The next 21 T cell receptor beta chains were all read from a single sample in a study of quantifying T cell responses using KT2 cells. Study information: RNA was reverse transcribed with TCR alpha and beta constant-region primers.

Each cDNA got a UMI-containing oligo ligated at its 3' end. The first PCR ran approximately 4 cycles with an equimolar RC1.1 and RC1.2 beta primer mix. TCRdb used MiXCR to reprocess the UMI-ligation and nested PCR reads, holding one entry per CDR3 protein. This sample has about 50,000 distinct CDR3 sequences, with 11% found just once. Input material: PBMCs spiked with cells of the T cell clone KT2. These TCRs come from a human donor.

At least ten counts were recorded for this clonotype. V usage is TRBV14 and J usage is TRBJ1-1; D remains ambiguous. The germline V gene encodes CDR1 SGHDN and CDR2 FVKESK. The length of the CDR3 is 17 residues. Trimming shortened V by 1 base and J by 4 bases, and 19 bases separated the two germline ends. Here the CDR3 reads CASSQGLGRPLGTEAFF. The CDR3 nucleotides are TGTGCCAGCAGCCAAGGGTTGGGCCGCCCATTGGGCACTGAAGCTTTCTTT.

This clonotype was counted at least ten times. This chain links TRBV30 with TRBJ2-1, with a tentative D call TRBD2 (6 bases). Per the germline V gene, CDR1 is GTSNPN and CDR2 is SVGIG (reference sequence). The CDR3 has 16 residues. Between the trimmed V and J ends, which lost 6 bases and 1 base, there was a span of 19 bases. The CDR3 sequence is CACQGLGSRSYNEQFF. CDR3 sequence (DNA): TGTGCCTGCCAGGGCCTCGGGAGTAGGTCCTACAATGAGCAGTTCTTC.

This clonotype was picked up many times. This chain uses TRBV13 with TRBJ2-7; 9 bases are shared with TRBD2. This CDR3 comprises 15 residues. V was clipped by 5 bases and J by 4 bases; unmatched bases: 9. Germline-derived CDR1 and CDR2 are PRHDT and FYEKMQ (reference sequence). CDR3 sequence reads: CASSPVGTSRYEQYF. The CDR3 nucleotides are TGTGCCAGCAGCCCGGTCGGGACTAGCCGGTACGAGCAGTACTTC.

This clonotype was observed a handful of times. J is TRBJ1-1 and V is TRBV5-6; D gene unclear. Trimming shortened V by 0 bases and J by 5 bases, and 5 bases separated the two germline ends. There are 12 residues in the CDR3. Germline-derived CDR1 and CDR2 are SGHDT and YYEEEE. CDR3 bases: TGTGCCAGCAGCTTGGGGGTAACTGAAGCTTTCTTT. Amino acid sequence: CASSLGVTEAFF.

There are a few counts of this clonotype. The chain joins TRBV12-3 or TRBV12-4 to TRBJ2-7, with D possibly TRBD2 on 5 matching bases. The CDR3 totals 14 residues. V was shortened by 3 bases and J by 7 bases, with 16 bases between the two germline ends. CDR3 nucleotides: TGTGCCAGCAGTTTCATAGCAAGGGAGCCGGAGCAGTACTTC. Translation: CASSFIAREPEQYF.

Only a few counts were recorded for this clonotype. The genes are TRBV29-1 and TRBJ1-4, with D uncertain. V lost 4 bases and J 4 bases, leaving 10 bases between the germline ends. CDR3 length: 13 amino acids. Germline loops: CDR1 SQVTM, CDR2 ANQGSEA. The CDR3 protein is CSVAYNRNEKLFF. CDR3 coding DNA: TGCAGCGTTGCCTACAACCGTAATGAAAAACTGTTTTTT.

The chain couples TRBV13 to TRBJ1-2, with TRBD1 matching 9 bases. Germline V gives CDR1 PRHDT, CDR2 FYEKMQ (reference sequence). J lost 4 bases, V lost 5 bases, and 5 bases had no gene match. The CDR3 loop spans 14 amino acids. The CDR3 nucleotides read TGTGCCAGCAGCCAAGGGACAGGGATCTATGGCTACACCTTC. Its translation: CASSQGTGIYGYTF.

This chain connects TRBV6-2 or TRBV6-3 to TRBJ1-5; unclear D gene. Germline CDR1 reads MNHEY; CDR2 reads SVGEGT. The CDR3 contains 14 residues. V lost 2 bases to trimming and J lost 6 bases, with 11 bases between them. The CDR3 spells CASSYGRLSQPQHF. Written as DNA, the CDR3 is TGTGCCAGCAGTTACGGCAGGCTTTCTCAGCCCCAGCATTTT.

V usage is TRBV20-1 and J usage is TRBJ1-1; no reliable D call. The germline CDR1 and CDR2 sequences are DFQATT and SNEGSKA (reference sequence). CDR3 length equals 15 residues. Trimming shortened V by 6 bases and J by 0 bases, and 17 bases separated the two germline ends. The CDR3: CSATPGAIMNTEAFF. In nucleotides, the CDR3 is TGCAGTGCCACTCCAGGAGCCATCATGAACACTGAAGCTTTCTTT.

The rearrangement joins TRBV6-1 to TRBJ2-7; 10 bases are a match to TRBD1. After removal of 7 bases from V and 5 bases from J, the junction contained 5 bases not matched to a gene. The CDR3 consists of 13 residues. CDR1 MNHNS and CDR2 SASEGT come from the germline V gene. The CDR3 sequence: CASTKTGGHEQYF. CDR3 DNA: TGTGCCAGCACCAAGACAGGGGGCCACGAGCAGTACTTC.

This clonotype was recorded a few times. V usage is TRBV6-2 or TRBV6-3 and J usage is TRBJ1-1; no firm D call. V was trimmed by 8 bases and J by 7 bases, leaving 14 bases between them. Germline-derived CDR1 and CDR2 are MNHEY and SVGEGT. The CDR3 consists of 12 residues. The CDR3 loop reads CASGRARNEAFF. The DNA of the CDR3 is TGTGCCAGCGGGCGGGCTCGAAATGAAGCTTTCTTT.

This chain connects TRBV4-1 to TRBJ2-2; D may be TRBD2 (5 bases). Germline V lookup: CDR1 MGHRA, CDR2 YSYEKL. Trimming took 3 bases from V and 4 from J, leaving 12 bases between them. The CDR3 is 15 residues long. The CDR3 sequence is CASSHPWSGTGELFF. The CDR3 DNA sequence: TGCGCCAGCAGCCACCCCTGGAGCGGCACCGGGGAGCTGTTTTTT.

This clonotype has a count of ten or more. The chain has TRBV29-1 and TRBJ2-7; tentatively, D is TRBD2 (5 bases). The CDR3 consists of 11 residues. V dropped 6 bases and J dropped 5 bases, with 11 bases sitting between them. The germline CDR1 and CDR2 sequences are SQVTM and ANQGSEA. CDR3 loop: CSVLGKNEQYF. In DNA form, the CDR3 reads TGCAGCGTGCTCGGGAAGAACGAGCAGTACTTC.

CDR3 in amino acids: CASSLQGAVTGELFF. In nucleotides, the CDR3 is TGTGCCAGCAGCTTACAGGGGGCGGTCACCGGGGAGCTGTTTTTT. V is TRBV7-2 and J is TRBJ2-2, with 8 bases that match TRBD1. Trimming at V came to 2 bases and at J to 4 bases, leaving 3 bases not matched to a gene. Germline V gene sequence: CDR1 SGHTA, CDR2 FQGNSA. CDR3 length: 15 amino acids.

This clonotype has just a few counts. V usage is TRBV9 and J usage is TRBJ1-2; 10 bases match TRBD1. J lost 2 bases, V lost 5 bases, and 9 bases had no gene match. CDR1 and CDR2 (germline): SGDLS, YYNGEE. There are 16 residues in the CDR3. The CDR3 DNA follows: TGTGCCAGCAGAAAGACAGGGGGCGAGGCCAACTATGGCTACACCTTC. Translation: CASRKTGGEANYGYTF.

This clonotype was detected a few times. V and J are TRBV2 and TRBJ1-6; possibly TRBD1 for D (5 bases). The ends were cut back, 2 bases at V and 7 bases at J, with 15 bases in the middle. Looked up from germline, CDR1 is SNHLY and CDR2 is FYNNEI. The CDR3 runs to 16 residues. The chain's CDR3 is CASSESWGTQNSPLHF. In nucleotides, the CDR3 is TGTGCCAGCAGTGAAAGTTGGGGGACGCAGAATTCACCCCTCCACTTT.

The chain links TRBV5-1 to TRBJ2-2; possibly TRBD1 or TRBD2 for D (5 bases each). CDR1 and CDR2 from the germline V gene are SGHRS and YFSETQ. The CDR3 is made up of 15 amino acids. V was cut by 3 bases and J by 2 bases, with 11 bases left in between. Here the CDR3 DNA reads TGCGCCAGCAGCTCCCGGGACGGCAACACCGGGGAGCTGTTTTTT. It codes for CASSSRDGNTGELFF.

This clonotype was recorded many times. The gene calls are TRBV11-2 and TRBJ2-7, with 9 nucleotides matching TRBD2. After removal of 6 bases from V and 8 bases from J, the junction contained 8 bases not matched to a gene. CDR3 length: 13 amino acids. The germline V gene encodes CDR1 SGHAT and CDR2 FQNNGV. The CDR3: CASSPGLAWKQYF. CDR3 bases: TGTGCCAGCAGTCCGGGACTAGCTTGGAAGCAGTACTTC. The full variable domain, completed using reference TRBV11-2 and TRBJ2-7, is EAGVAQSPRYKIIEKRQSVAFWCNPISGHATLYWYQQILGQGPKLLIQFQNNGVVDDSQLPKDRFSAERLKGVDSTLKIQPAKLEDSAVYLCASSPGLAWKQYFGPGTRLTVT.

In its sample, this clonotype was seen many times. This chain joins TRBV20-1 and TRBJ1-4, with a weak D call TRBD1 (6 bases). The germline gives CDR1 DFQATT, CDR2 SNEGSKA (reference sequence). This CDR3 has 12 amino acids. Trimming removed 5 bases at V and 7 bases at J, with 11 bases between. The CDR3 bases are TGCAGTGCTCAGGGGCTTGTTGAAAAACTGTTTTTT. This sequence encodes CSAQGLVEKLFF.

The CDR3, as DNA: TGTGCCAGCGCCCCCGGAAGAAGCAATGAGCAGTTCTTC. Translating it yields CASAPGRSNEQFF. This chain links TRBV4-2 with TRBJ2-1; D is unresolved. The length of the CDR3 is 13 residues. Looked up from germline, CDR1 is LGHNA and CDR2 is YNFKEQ. Trimming removed 8 bases from V and 6 bases from J, with 14 bases in between.

The chain combines TRBV6-5 with TRBJ2-7; a possible D gene is TRBD1 (6 bases). The CDR3 spans 14 residues. With 4 bases removed from V and 6 bases from J, the gap between germline ends came to 16 bases. In germline, CDR1 is MNHEY, CDR2 SVGAGI. The CDR3 nucleotides are TGTGCCAGCAGTTCCCAAGGGGGTTCGGGCGAGCAGTACTTC. This encodes CASSSQGGSGEQYF.